This TCR beta chain was recorded in a study of T cell changes during pregnancy in multiple sclerosis. This clone was found a few times. TCRdb's table, derived via immunoSEQ multiplex PCR, lists solely in-frame clones and lacks some. Among about 59,000 clones listed, approximately 90% were seen once. Deletions cut 4 bases from V and 7 bases from J, with 14 bases between. Germline loops: CDR1 PRHDT, CDR2 FYEKMQ (reference sequence). The CDR3 is 13 residues long. The clonotype comes from a female donor with multiple sclerosis, enrolled in a pregnancy study. The sequencing used peripheral blood, collected in the second trimester of pregnancy. The V gene is TRBV13, the J gene TRBJ2-7; D is possibly TRBD2 (5 bases). The CDR3 region is CASSSSPPGEQYF. In DNA, the CDR3 is TGTGCCAGCAGCTCTAGCCCCCCGGGTGAGCAGTACTTC.